The next 3 T cell receptor beta chains were all read from a single sample in a study of cytomegalovirus exposure and HLA in healthy donors. Vbeta (60) and Jbeta (13) primers were used in the PCR. TCRdb's copy holds only in-frame clones and misses some; the assay was immunoSEQ multiplex PCR. The repertoire has approximately 220,000 clones, around 76% of them found once; the top ten carry about 0.63%. Sequenced sample: PBMCs. The receptors derive from a man aged 18 to 30 in good health and CMV-seronegative.

The chain has TRBV7-3 and TRBJ1-2; D possibly corresponds to TRBD1 (6 bases). CDR3 length: 15 residues. The V end lost 6 bases, the J end lost 5 bases, and 19 bases lay between the germline ends. Germline CDR1 and CDR2: SGHTA and FQGTGA. The DNA for the CDR3 is TGTGCCAGCAGTTTGTCGGACAGTCGTTCTTATGGCTACACCTTC. Translated, it gives CASSLSDSRSYGYTF. Based on the CDR3 plus reference TRBV7-3 and TRBJ1-2, the full variable domain is GAGVSQTPSNKVTEKGKYVELRCDPISGHTALYWYRQSLGQGPEFLIYFQGTGAADDSGLPNDRFFAVRPEGSVSTLKIQRTERGDSAVYLCASSLSDSRSYGYTFGSGTRLTVV.

The chain carries TRBV29-1 and TRBJ2-5; TRBD2 aligns across 9 bases. Germline V gene data show CDR1 as SQVTM and CDR2 as ANQGSEA. Losses at the gene ends were 3 bases for V and 5 bases for J; bases not matched to a gene: 7. This CDR3 region has 14 residues. The CDR3 sequence is CSVENLAGTETQYF. The CDR3 bases are TGCAGCGTTGAGAATCTAGCGGGAACGGAGACCCAGTACTTC.

The J gene is TRBJ2-7, the V gene TRBV27; perhaps TRBD1 as D (6 bases). V lost 0 bases, J lost 7 bases, and 28 bases lay in between. Germline CDR1 reads MNHEY; CDR2 reads SMNVEV (reference sequence). This CDR3 comprises 19 residues. CDR3 nucleotide sequence: TGTGCCAGCAGTTTATCGATTCCCACCTACGACAGGATATTTAGAGAGCAGTACTTC. It codes for CASSLSIPTYDRIFREQYF.